This TCR beta chain derives from a study of T cell responses to AZD1222 COVID-19 vaccine. Concerning this clone: Its antigen is as yet unknown.

V gave up 4 bases and J gave up 0 bases; unmatched junction bases: 7. The CDR3 has 18 amino acids. Per the germline V gene, CDR1 is SGHTA and CDR2 is FQGNSA. Study-wide results and limits: Baseline antibody screening turned up just six or seven seropositive AZD1222 recipients. Females outnumbered males among donors, who were mostly white British; clonal diversity was possibly underestimated. Unmutated regions of variants are reportedly targeted by nearly half of spike-specific TCRs.

The data were produced by immunoSEQ multiplex PCR, yet TCRdb's version contains in-frame clones alone and is incomplete. The table shows 110,000 to 150,000 clones, with roughly 85% occurring only once. The sequenced sample was peripheral blood, obtained on day 0 of AZD1222 vaccination. This clonotype originated in an adult in good health. The chain uses TRBV7-2 and TRBJ2-3; 13 bases fit TRBD2. The CDR3 here is CASSSQVGLAGSTDTQYF. The CDR3 region has the DNA TGTGCCAGCAGCTCACAGGTGGGACTAGCGGGGAGCACAGATACGCAGTATTTT.